This T cell receptor (beta chain) was captured by sequencing in a study of blood T cell repertoires in COVID-19. Study details: Samples taken during acute and convalescent COVID-19 were collected in the United States, Italy and Spain. In each case, the material was cDNA or gDNA derived from T cells, B-cell-depleted T cells, or PBMCs.

Repertoires were generated with immunoSEQ multiplex PCR, while TCRdb's copy carries only in-frame clones and drops some. The profile shows roughly 280,000 clones, 85% to 90% of them singletons. V dropped 3 bases and J dropped 5 bases, with 7 bases sitting between them. CDR3 length: 13 amino acids. Germline CDR1 MRHNA, CDR2 SNTAGT. What was sequenced was peripheral blood. This sequence joins TRBV6-4 and TRBJ2-2; D gene unclear. The TCR sequence derives from an older woman with COVID-19, enrolled during active disease. The CDR3 nucleotides are TGTGCCAGCAGTGAAGTGAGGACCGGGGAGCTGTTTTTT. This sequence encodes CASSEVRTGELFF.